The clone carrying this T cell receptor beta chain is a singleton in its sample. This specimen comes from a study of T cell repertoires in cytomegalovirus infection. The CDR3 is made up of 14 amino acids. V shed 6 bases and J shed 1 base, with 13 bases lying between them. From germline, CDR1 is SGHRS and CDR2 YFSETQ. TCRdb passed the reads through MiXCR, listing each CDR3 protein once. The sample includes fewer than 550,000 distinct CDR3 sequences, about a third of them seen just once. Sequences were obtained from PBMCs. V and J are TRBV5-1 and TRBJ1-1; no firm D call. The sequence was collected from a human donor in good health (CMV status not recorded). Some clones in this sample may be carry-over from other donors' samples. CDR3: CASTMPDGNTEAFF. CDR3 sequence (DNA): TGCGCCAGCACTATGCCCGACGGGAACACTGAAGCTTTCTTT.